This T cell receptor beta chain was captured in a study of blood T cell repertoires in COVID-19. On the study more broadly: The United States, Italy and Spain supplied acute and convalescent COVID-19 samples. T cells, B-cell-depleted T cells, or PBMCs provided the cDNA or gDNA that served as material.

The Seattle site enrolled patients during active infection and followed them longitudinally. In the source study's methods: Estimates of nucleated cell counts were drawn from the amplification of reference gene primers. Profiled with immunoSEQ multiplex PCR; TCRdb holds only in-frame clones, not every one. V and J calls and clone size are as listed in that table; D and trimming were resolved from the DNA. The sample holds hundreds of thousands of clones, 65% to 85% seen once. With 0 bases removed from V and 5 bases from J, the gap between germline ends came to 7 bases. Germline CDR1 and CDR2: SGHTA and FQGNSA. CDR3 size: 14 residues.

The rearrangement links TRBV7-2 to TRBJ2-2; D gene ambiguous. The sequenced material came from peripheral blood. This sequence was found in a woman between 25 and 40 years old with COVID-19, enrolled during active disease. The CDR3 is CASSLAVQTGELFF. DNA for the CDR3: TGTGCCAGCAGCTTAGCGGTTCAGACCGGGGAGCTGTTTTTT.